Below, one T cell receptor (beta chain) is given with its context. Trimming took 2 bases from V and 6 from J, leaving 10 bases between them. The germline CDR1 and CDR2 sequences are SNHLY and FYNNEI. CDR3 size: 14 residues. These data come from a study of blood T cell repertoires in COVID-19. The wider study: Some COVID-19 samples were acute and others convalescent; all came from the United States, Italy and Spain.

Per the study methods: Amplifying reference gene primers gave estimates of nucleated cell counts. Clones were read by immunoSEQ multiplex PCR, and TCRdb kept only the in-frame ones, dropping some. Clone size and V and J calls were adopted from that table, with D and trimming inferred from the DNA. The repertoire holds approximately 240,000 clones, with roughly 90% as singletons. This sequence was found in a woman in her twenties or thirties with acute COVID-19. This chain links TRBV2 with TRBJ2-2; tentative D call: TRBD2 (5 bases). Source material: PBMCs or T cells enriched from blood (not recorded which). CDR3 residues: CASSERPGSGELFF. The CDR3 nucleotides are TGTGCCAGCAGTGAACGGCCGGGGTCCGGGGAGCTGTTTTTT.